These 31 T cell receptor beta chains were all obtained from the same sample, sequenced in a study of blood T cell repertoires in COVID-19. Sequencing used immunoSEQ multiplex PCR; TCRdb keeps in-frame clones, though not all of them. Among some 47,000 clones, about nine tenths were seen once, and the ten largest hold roughly 5%. Sequenced material: peripheral blood. The receptors stem from a man in his 70s with acute or convalescent COVID-19.

The chain carries TRBV6-5 and TRBJ1-3; 8 nucleotides agree with TRBD1. The V gene's germline CDR1 is MNHEY and CDR2 SVGAGI. Losses at the gene ends were 0 bases for V and 4 bases for J; bases not matched to a gene: 2. The CDR3 totals 15 residues. The CDR3 nucleotides are TGTGCCAGCAGTTACTCCTGGGACAGGGGAAACACCATATATTTT. This sequence encodes CASSYSWDRGNTIYF.

A few counts support this clone. The chain is built from TRBV6-5 and TRBJ2-7; 8 bases line up with TRBD1. The CDR3 has 14 residues. The trim removed 5 bases at V and 6 bases at J, leaving 9 bases unmatched. Looked up from germline, CDR1 is MNHEY and CDR2 is SVGAGI. CDR3 sequence: CASSPRTGSGEQYF. The CDR3 region has the DNA TGTGCCAGCAGTCCCCGGACAGGGTCGGGCGAGCAGTACTTC.

J is TRBJ1-2 and V is TRBV19; possibly TRBD1 for D (5 bases). Germline V gene sequence: CDR1 LNHDA, CDR2 SQIVND (reference sequence). This CDR3 is built from 11 residues. Between the trimmed V and J ends, which lost 7 bases and 8 bases, there was a span of 11 bases. The CDR3 loop is CASTGEGGYTF. The CDR3, as DNA: TGTGCCAGTACGGGGGAAGGAGGCTACACCTTC.

This clone has a single count. This chain links TRBV5-4 with TRBJ2-7; 9 bases are shared with TRBD1. The CDR3 extends over 15 amino acids. Germline CDR1 SGHNT, CDR2 YYREEE (reference sequence). The J segment lost 4 bases and the V segment lost 3 bases, leaving 8 bases of the junction unmatched. CDR3 residues: CASSSPGQGIYEQYF. In DNA form, the CDR3 reads TGTGCCAGCAGCTCACCGGGACAGGGCATTTACGAGCAGTACTTC.

The chain uses TRBV14 and TRBJ2-2; D call uncertain. This CDR3 comprises 16 residues. Trimming stripped 0 bases from V and 6 bases from J, with 14 bases between. Germline CDR1 is SGHDN and CDR2 is FVKESK. CDR3 sequence reads: CASSQDIGALAGELFF. CDR3 in DNA: TGTGCCAGCAGCCAAGATATAGGAGCTCTGGCCGGGGAGCTGTTTTTT.

V and J are TRBV6-2 or TRBV6-3 and TRBJ1-2; TRBD1 is a possible D gene (6 bases). This CDR3 has 15 residues. Germline V gene sequence: CDR1 MNHEY, CDR2 SVGEGT. Deletions cut 5 bases from V and 7 bases from J, with 20 bases between. CDR3 nucleotide sequence: TGTGCCAGCAGTCTCCAGAGGGGGGGCTTTGGTGGCTACACCTTC. Its translation: CASSLQRGGFGGYTF.

This chain uses TRBV11-2 with TRBJ1-6; D is perhaps TRBD1 (6 bases). CDR3 size: 15 residues. CDR1 is SGHAT, CDR2 FQNNGV, per germline. Trimming shortened V by 5 bases and J by 7 bases, and 15 bases separated the two germline ends. This CDR3 reads CASSTRTGTNSPLHF. CDR3 DNA: TGTGCCAGCAGCACGAGGACGGGGACAAATTCACCCCTCCACTTT.

CDR3 region: CASRQASGYTF. The CDR3 region has the DNA TGTGCCAGCAGACAAGCGTCTGGCTACACCTTC. The rearrangement joins TRBV7-9 to TRBJ1-2; the D is unclear. The CDR3 length is 11 residues. CDR1 and CDR2 (germline): SEHNR, FQNEAQ (reference sequence). Trimming took 6 bases from V and 7 from J, leaving 9 bases between them.

The rearrangement links TRBV6-5 to TRBJ1-2; 8 bases line up with TRBD1. CDR1 MNHEY and CDR2 SVGAGI come from the germline V gene. Losses at the gene ends were 2 bases for V and 8 bases for J; bases not matched to a gene: 10. CDR3 length equals 15 residues. The CDR3 DNA is TGTGCCAGCAGTTACGATCGTCAGGGGGCAGGGGGCTACACCTTC. The encoded protein is CASSYDRQGAGGYTF.

The chain couples TRBV3-1 (or the pseudogene TRBV3-2) to TRBJ1-5; D is possibly TRBD1 (6 bases). This CDR3 is 13 amino acids long. Germline lookup yields CDR1 LGHDT and CDR2 YNNKEL (reference sequence). Trimming stripped 6 bases from V and 2 bases from J, with 8 bases between. The CDR3 nucleotides are TGTGCCAGCAGTCACAGGGGCAATCAGCCCCAGCATTTT. Translated, it gives CASSHRGNQPQHF.

CDR3 coding DNA: TGTGCCAGCAGCTTCAGAATCGCATCAGGGGGCGCGGGTACTGAAGCTTTCTTT. Amino acids: CASSFRIASGGAGTEAFF. This rearrangement joins TRBV7-8 to TRBJ1-1; 8 bases are shared with TRBD1. This CDR3 comprises 18 residues. Per germline, CDR1 SGHVS and CDR2 FQNEAQ. The junction had 17 bases not matched to a gene; V was cut back by 3 bases and J by 5 bases. Looking up the rest from reference TRBV7-8 and TRBJ1-1 gives the full variable domain: GAGVSQSPRYKVAKRGQDVALRCDPISGHVSLFWYQQALGQGPEFLTYFQNEAQLDKSGLPSDRFFAERPEGSVSTLKIQRTQQEDSAVYLCASSFRIASGGAGTEAFFGQGTRLTVV.

J is TRBJ1-2 and V is TRBV30, with 7 bases matching TRBD1. The CDR3 covers 11 residues. Germline CDR1 reads GTSNPN; CDR2 reads SVGIG (reference sequence). The J segment lost 7 bases and the V segment lost 6 bases, leaving 5 bases of the junction unmatched. The CDR3 here is CACGTVVGYTF. The CDR3 nucleotides read TGTGCCTGCGGGACAGTGGTTGGCTACACCTTC.

The rearrangement joins TRBV18 to TRBJ2-7; a weak D match, TRBD2 (6 bases). Germline V CDR1 and CDR2: KGHSH, LQKENI. The CDR3 has 13 amino acids. Trimming left V 4 bases short and J 7 bases short, with 14 bases between. CDR3 nucleotide sequence: TGTGCCAGCTCACTCACGGAGGGAAATGAGCAGTACTTC. Its translation is CASSLTEGNEQYF.

The CDR3 DNA reads TGCGCCAGCAGGGCCTCGGGGGCCAAAAACATTCAGTACTTC. Translated, it gives CASRASGAKNIQYF. The chain employs TRBV5-1 and TRBJ2-4, with D perhaps matching TRBD2 (5 bases). V lost 5 bases to trimming and J lost 1 base, with 10 bases between them. CDR1 and CDR2 (germline): SGHRS, YFSETQ. There are 14 residues in the CDR3.

The chain links TRBV7-9 to TRBJ2-7; 14 positions match TRBD2. J lost 5 bases, V lost 1 base, and 10 bases had no gene match. There are 18 residues in the CDR3. Germline V gene data show CDR1 as SEHNR and CDR2 as FQNEAQ (reference sequence). CDR3 in DNA: TGTGCCAGCAGCTTAGATAGGACTAGCGGGGGGCCCTTGGACGAGCAGTACTTC. Amino acids: CASSLDRTSGGPLDEQYF.

This clone was observed a few times. The V and J genes are TRBV12-3 or TRBV12-4 and TRBJ2-3, with D hard to call. The CDR3 extends over 12 amino acids. The V end lost 3 bases, the J end lost 4 bases, and 5 bases lay between the germline ends. The CDR3 region has the DNA TGTGCCAGCAGTTTCTACCCAGATACGCAGTATTTT. Protein sequence: CASSFYPDTQYF.

CDR3 amino acids: CASSEQGYNTEAFF. In nucleotides, the CDR3 is TGTGCCAGCAGTGAACAGGGGTATAACACTGAAGCTTTCTTT. The rearrangement uses TRBV27 and TRBJ1-1; TRBD1 matches at 7 bases. Germline values: CDR1 MNHEY, CDR2 SMNVEV (reference sequence). The V gene end was trimmed by 5 bases and the J gene end by 2 bases; junction bases not matched to a gene: 5. The CDR3 is 14 amino acids.

The table lists this clone with a count of one. The genes are TRBV7-2 and TRBJ2-7; D unresolved. V lost 5 bases and J 4 bases, leaving 12 bases between the germline ends. CDR3 length equals 13 residues. CDR1 SGHTA and CDR2 FQGNSA come from the germline V gene. CDR3 DNA sequence: TGTGCCAGCAGCAACAGTGTTGGGTACGAGCAGTACTTC. Translating gives CASSNSVGYEQYF.

The V gene is TRBV7-9, the J gene TRBJ2-2, with D possibly matching TRBD2 (6 bases). The CDR3 totals 15 residues. Germline lookup yields CDR1 SEHNR and CDR2 FQNEAQ (reference sequence). V lost 8 bases and J 5 bases, leaving 18 bases between the germline ends. CDR3 loop: CASLELKAGTGELFF. CDR3 DNA sequence: TGTGCCAGCTTGGAATTAAAGGCGGGGACCGGGGAGCTGTTTTTT. The full variable domain, with the rest looked up from reference TRBV7-9 and TRBJ2-2, is DTGVSQNPRHKITKRGQNVTFRCDPISEHNRLYWYRQTLGQGPEFLTYFQNEAQLEKSRLLSDRFSAERPKGSFSTLEIQRTEQGDSAMYLCASLELKAGTGELFFGEGSRLTVL.

The J gene is TRBJ2-1, the V gene TRBV19; TRBD2 matches at 11 bases. The CDR3 is 16 amino acids. Trimming took 1 base from V and 8 from J; bases not matched to a gene: 7. Germline-derived CDR1 and CDR2 are LNHDA and SQIVND (reference sequence). The CDR3 loop reads CASSIGSGGVWHEQFF. CDR3 nucleotides: TGTGCCAGTAGTATAGGTAGCGGGGGGGTGTGGCATGAGCAGTTCTTC.

This chain links TRBV6-6 with TRBJ1-6; 7 bases match TRBD1. Trimming removed 5 bases from V and 4 bases from J; junction bases left unmatched: 2. The CDR3 is 14 residues long. The germline V gene encodes CDR1 MNHNY and CDR2 SVGAGI (reference sequence). DNA of the CDR3: TGTGCCAGCAGTAGACAGGGATATAATTCACCCCTCCACTTT. Translation gives CASSRQGYNSPLHF.

Note on this clone: Other DNA sequences from this sample encode an identical CDR3 as well. The chain links TRBV19 to TRBJ2-3, with 9 bases matching TRBD2. The length of the CDR3 is 15 residues. The germline CDR1 and CDR2 sequences are LNHDA and SQIVND (reference sequence). After removal of 3 bases from V and 3 bases from J, the junction contained 4 bases not matched to a gene. CDR3 amino acids: CASSIAGGLTDTQYF. The CDR3 region has the DNA TGTGCCAGTAGTATTGCGGGGGGGTTAACAGATACGCAGTATTTT.

The gene calls are TRBV19 and TRBJ2-7; TRBD1 aligns across 9 bases. Germline V gene lookup returns CDR1 LNHDA and CDR2 SQIVND (reference sequence). This CDR3 has 16 residues. The V and J ends lost 2 bases and 3 bases, in that order; junction bases with no gene match: 8. CDR3 DNA sequence: TGTGCCAGTAGTATAACCCATGGACAGGGGTTCTACGAGCAGTACTTC. Translating gives CASSITHGQGFYEQYF.

As concerns this clone: Compared with germline, one end of the junction differs, possibly owing to a read error. V gene TRBV5-6 combines with J gene TRBJ1-4, with D unclear. This CDR3 spans 12 amino acids. Germline V gives CDR1 SGHDT, CDR2 YYEEEE. The CDR3 sequence: CASSLRPGEVIF. DNA for the CDR3: TGTGCCAGCAGCTTAAGGCCCGGGGAGGTAATTTTT.

The CDR3 loop is CASTPSPFEAAMYTEAFF. CDR3 nucleotide sequence: TGTGCCAGCACCCCTTCCCCTTTTGAAGCGGCTATGTACACTGAAGCTTTCTTT. The V gene is TRBV6-2 or TRBV6-3, the J gene TRBJ1-1, with no clear D. This CDR3 has 18 residues. V lost 7 bases, J lost 3 bases, and 27 bases lay in between. Germline V CDR1 and CDR2: MNHEY, SVGEGT.

V is TRBV4-3 and J is TRBJ1-1, with 10 bases fitting TRBD1. The CDR3 has 15 amino acids. The V segment lost 3 bases and the J segment 5 bases; nucleotides outside the gene matches: 6. Germline V gene data show CDR1 as LGHNA and CDR2 as YSLEER. In DNA form, the CDR3 reads TGCGCCAGCAGCCACGAGGGGACAGGGGTGACTGAAGCTTTCTTT. It is translated as CASSHEGTGVTEAFF.

The chain recombines TRBV25-1 with TRBJ1-4; TRBD1 matches 9 bases. V lost 5 bases and J lost 3; bases outside the gene matches: 7. The CDR3 runs to 16 residues. CDR1 is MGHDK and CDR2 is SYGVNS in the germline V gene. CDR3 amino acids: CASSLDRGLANEKLFF. The CDR3 DNA reads as TGTGCCAGCAGTCTGGACAGGGGATTGGCTAATGAAAAACTGTTTTTT. The variable domain in full, with the rest retrieved from reference TRBV25-1 and TRBJ1-4, is EADIYQTPRYLVIGTGKKITLECSQTMGHDKMYWYQQDPGMELHLIHYSYGVNSTEKGDLSSESTVSRIRTEHFPLTLESARPSHTSQYLCASSLDRGLANEKLFFGSGTQLSVL.

This clone occurred once. The gene calls are TRBV2 and TRBJ1-5; no clear D. Trimming pared 1 base from V and 4 bases from J, leaving 8 bases between. Germline V gene lookup returns CDR1 SNHLY and CDR2 FYNNEI. The CDR3 is 14 amino acids. The CDR3 DNA reads TGTGCCAGCAGTGAAGGCAGGTCTAATCAGCCCCAGCATTTT. Amino acids: CASSEGRSNQPQHF.

This clone was picked up one time. The CDR3 DNA sequence: TGTGCCAGCAGCGTATCCGGGCGGACTAGCGGGGGGGCCTTCACAGATACGCAGTATTTT. Residues: CASSVSGRTSGGAFTDTQYF. The chain uses TRBV9 and TRBJ2-3; TRBD2 agrees at 15 bases. Trimming took 1 base from V and 2 from J; bases not matched to a gene: 11. Germline lookup yields CDR1 SGDLS and CDR2 YYNGEE. The CDR3 runs to 20 residues.

This clone turned up a few times. The chain uses TRBV5-1 and TRBJ2-7; 8 positions match TRBD1. CDR3 length: 15 amino acids. Per germline, CDR1 SGHRS and CDR2 YFSETQ. With V trimmed by 5 bases and J by 6 bases, 13 bases remained unmatched. This chain's CDR3 is CASSPSEDRVTEQYF. In nucleotides, the CDR3 is TGCGCCAGCAGTCCATCCGAGGACAGGGTAACCGAGCAGTACTTC.

This chain joins TRBV7-8 and TRBJ1-2, with 7 nucleotides matching TRBD1. This CDR3 has 15 residues. V lost 2 bases and J lost 2; bases outside the gene matches: 5. Germline CDR1 SGHVS, CDR2 FQNEAQ. The CDR3 spells CASSLSTGSNYGYTF. In nucleotides, the CDR3 is TGTGCCAGCAGCTTATCGACAGGGTCCAACTATGGCTACACCTTC.